The subject of this entry is one T cell receptor (beta chain). The data are from a study of blood T cell repertoires in COVID-19. About the study: From T cells, B-cell-depleted T cells, or PBMCs came the material, which was cDNA or gDNA.

CDR3 length: 16 residues. Trimming at V came to 0 bases and at J to 1 base, leaving 4 bases not matched to a gene. The germline CDR1 and CDR2 sequences are SGDLS and YYNGEE. Per the authors' pipeline: From reference gene primer amplification, estimates of nucleated cell counts were derived. Some clones are missing from TCRdb's copy, which holds only in-frame ones; the method was immunoSEQ multiplex PCR. The V and J calls and clone size come from that table; D and trimming were worked out from the DNA. Of fewer than 200,000 clones listed, over 75% are singletons. The sequence was collected from a woman in her 70s with acute or convalescent COVID-19. The chain joins TRBV9 to TRBJ1-3; 7 positions match TRBD1. Sequenced: peripheral blood. The CDR3 is CASSVVAQGSGNTIYF. The DNA for the CDR3 is TGTGCCAGCAGCGTAGTCGCACAGGGGTCTGGAAACACCATATATTTT.